The source of this T cell receptor (beta chain) is a study of cytomegalovirus exposure and HLA in healthy donors. At the level of the study: Earlier, 100 million or so unique TCR beta sequences were recovered from around 190 million T cells by an analysis.

Concerning this clone itself: Its antigen is undetermined.

Germline CDR1 reads MNHEY; CDR2 reads SVGAGI. The CDR3 length is 15 residues. V was clipped by 2 bases and J by 6 bases; unmatched bases: 8. A multiplex PCR was run with 60 Vbeta primers and 13 Jbeta primers. As processed by the authors: Later, an analysis found around 80 million unique TCR beta chains, and roughly 10 million of these were shared. Sequencing used immunoSEQ multiplex PCR; TCRdb keeps in-frame clones, though not all of them. Clonal size and the V and J genes are those of that table, whereas D and trimming came from the DNA. The sample includes 110,000 to 150,000 clones, around four fifths of them seen just once. Findings of the study overall: Roughly uniform depth of sequencing across donors was assumed in presence/absence analyses. Researchers counted roughly 150 TCR beta chains as cytomegalovirus-associated.

V usage is TRBV6-5 and J usage is TRBJ1-2; TRBD1 matches 8 bases. This receptor was identified in a boy between 2 and 10 years old in good health and CMV-seronegative. The sample consisted of PBMCs. For the CDR3, the DNA is TGTGCCAGCAGTTACCAGCGGACAGGGAGGAATGGCTACACCTTC. Translation: CASSYQRTGRNGYTF.